This TCR beta chain is drawn from a study of T cell responses to AZD1222 COVID-19 vaccine. V dropped 5 bases and J dropped 0 bases, with 22 bases sitting between them. The germline V gene has CDR1 SGHNT and CDR2 YENEEA. The CDR3 runs 18 residues. Whole-study findings and limits: Spike as a whole was targeted by vaccine-associated CD4 TCRs, dominant at 160-218 and 743-854. Donors skewed white British and female; clonal diversity was possibly underestimated. Increased Spike-specific TCR breadth and depth were observed after two AZD1222 doses. Just a handful of AZD1222 recipients tested seropositive at baseline.

Assay: immunoSEQ multiplex PCR; the TCRdb copy retains only in-frame clones and omits some. The sample carries 80,000 or so clones, 92% recorded once. In regard to this clone: As yet, its antigen is unknown.

The TCR was taken from an adult who received the AZD1222 COVID-19 vaccine. The rearrangement joins TRBV11-3 to TRBJ1-2; D unresolved. The specimen comprised peripheral blood, sampled 28 days after the second AZD1222 dose. The CDR3 spells CASSNRPRTRCPNYGYTF. The CDR3, as DNA: TGTGCCAGCAGCAACAGACCGAGGACGCGTTGCCCTAACTATGGCTACACCTTC.